These T cell receptor beta chains were read from a single sample in a study of CD4 and CD8 cells across lung adenocarcinoma regions. TCRdb called the PCR reads again in MiXCR, with one record for every CDR3 protein. Among a few thousand distinct CDR3 sequences listed, approximately 48% were seen once. Input material: CD4+ T cells from the center of a lung tumor. The receptors stem from a female donor with lung adenocarcinoma. The CD4 and CD8 labels of this study may be unreliable. CDR3s include the opening cysteine and the closing phenylalanine or tryptophan. The D gene is left open where the match is weak. Some rows mark clone size as missing; the rest say once, few, many or name a class of expanded clone.

TRBJ2-1 medium-sized NA TRBV6-1 CASNGLPPSYNEQFF TGTGCCAGCAACGGGCTGCCCCCTTCCTACAATGAGCAGTTCTTC
TRBJ2-1 few NA TRBV6-1 CASRAVSSYNEQFF TGTGCCAGCAGGGCTGTTAGCTCCTACAATGAGCAGTTCTTC
TRBJ1-2 NA TRBD1 TRBV27 CASSRQGADYGYTF TGTGCCAGCAGTCGCCAGGGGGCCGACTATGGCTACACCTTC
TRBJ2-4 NA TRBD2 TRBV12-3/TRBV12-4 CASNNAGLAENIQYF TGTGCCAGCAATAACGCTGGACTAGCGGAAAACATTCAGTACTTC
TRBJ2-1 few NA TRBV7-8 CASSLEGLSSYNEQFF TGTGCCAGCAGCTTAGAGGGGCTCAGCTCCTACAATGAGCAGTTCTTC
TRBJ2-4 medium-sized NA TRBV6-1 CASSEGMTRALYF TGTGCCAGCAGTGAAGGGATGACGAGGGCCCTGTACTTC
TRBJ2-7 NA TRBD1 TRBV27 CASSSGGQGLEQYF TGTGCCAGCAGTTCTGGAGGACAGGGGCTAGAGCAGTACTTC
TRBJ2-5 large TRBD2 TRBV6-1 CASSEPSGEGEETQYF TGTGCCAGCAGCGAGCCTTCGGGGGAGGGAGAAGAGACCCAGTACTTC
TRBJ2-7 NA NA TRBV6-1 CATERDPTDTQYF TGTGCCACCGAGCGTGACCCGACAGATACGCAGTACTTC
TRBJ2-3 NA NA TRBV6-1 CASSRTNWGTDTQYF TGTGCCAGCAGTCGAACGAACTGGGGGACAGATACGCAGTATTTT
TRBJ2-7 NA NA TRBV6-2/TRBV6-3 CAGGGGLYEQYF TGTGCCGGAGGGGGAGGTCTTTACGAGCAGTACTTC
TRBJ2-1 few NA TRBV6-1 CASTEPGLEWFF TGTGCCAGCACCGAACCGGGCCTAGAATGGTTCTTC
TRBJ2-1 once NA TRBV25-1 CASSAPHDQFF TGTGCCAGCAGTGCCCCACATGATCAGTTCTTC
TRBJ2-5 large TRBD1 TRBV6-1 CASSEGWGQGLLMETQYF TGTGCCAGCAGTGAAGGCTGGGGACAGGGTTTATTAATGGAGACCCAGTACTTC
TRBJ2-1 few TRBD1 TRBV12-3/TRBV12-4 CASSNGQGLGLWGGTDEQFF TGTGCCAGCAGCAATGGACAGGGATTAGGGCTTTGGGGCGGGACCGATGAGCAGTTCTTC
TRBJ2-7 NA TRBD1 TRBV10-1 CASSDRTGAYEQYF TGCGCCAGCAGTGACAGGACAGGGGCCTACGAGCAGTACTTC
TRBJ1-2 NA NA TRBV11-2 CASSFGKGRNYGYTF TGTGCCAGCAGCTTCGGAAAAGGTCGAAACTATGGCTACACCTTC
TRBJ2-1 NA NA TRBV27 CASRLVNEQFF TGTGCCAGCAGACTAGTGAACGAGCAGTTCTTC
TRBJ2-7 medium-sized NA TRBV27 CASSLRTRGGYEQYF TGTGCCAGCAGTTTACGTACCAGGGGGGGCTACGAGCAGTACTTC
TRBJ2-3 medium-sized TRBD2 TRBV24-1 CATSEPLRTSGRGAQYF TGTGCCACCAGTGAGCCCCTTCGGACTAGCGGGAGGGGTGCGCAGTATTTT
TRBJ1-1 medium-sized NA TRBV6-1 CASSPYGQMNTEAFF TGTGCCAGCAGTCCCTATGGACAAATGAACACTGAAGCTTTCTTT
TRBJ2-7 once TRBD1 TRBV27 CASSLPGQGGPNEQYF TGTGCCAGCAGTTTGCCGGGACAGGGGGGGCCCAACGAGCAGTACTTC
TRBJ2-7 medium-sized NA TRBV10-2 CASRTGEGSYEQYF TGCGCCAGCAGAACAGGGGAGGGATCCTACGAGCAGTACTTC
TRBJ2-1 medium-sized NA TRBV7-2 CASVRDPSYNEQFF TGTGCCAGCGTACGGGACCCCTCCTACAATGAGCAGTTCTTC
TRBJ2-3 NA NA TRBV4-1 CASSQELTDTQCF TGCGCCAGCAGCCAAGAGCTCACAGATACGCAGTGTTTT
TRBJ2-7 once NA TRBV6-1 CASSDRGDYEQYF TGTGCCAGCAGTGATCGGGGTGACTACGAGCAGTACTTC
TRBJ2-1 NA TRBD2 TRBV7-2 CASSLDPSGYEQFF TGTGCCAGCAGCTTAGATCCTAGCGGCTACGAGCAGTTCTTC
TRBJ2-5 NA NA TRBV28 CASSSGTVKETQYF TGTGCCAGCAGCTCCGGGACGGTGAAAGAGACCCAGTACTTC
TRBJ2-7 NA NA TRBV7-8 CASRSGQGRVSYEQYF TGTGCCAGCCGGAGCGGGCAGGGGAGAGTGTCCTACGAGCAGTACTTC
TRBJ1-5 medium-sized TRBD1 TRBV6-1 CASNWDRGQPQHF TGTGCCAGCAACTGGGACAGGGGCCAGCCCCAGCATTTT
TRBJ2-1 large NA TRBV6-5 CASSYSRSANEQFF TGTGCCAGCAGTTACTCTAGGAGCGCCAATGAGCAGTTCTTC